A selection of T cell receptor beta chains follows, all from one sample in a study of T cells in Graves' hyperthyroidism and ophthalmopathy. TCRdb re-called the multiplex PCR reads through MiXCR, storing one row per CDR3 protein. The sample includes hundreds of thousands of distinct CDR3 sequences, around 16% of them seen just once. The specimen sequenced was blood. These TCRs come from a man aged 35-49 years with Graves' hyperthyroidism. Both conserved end residues are part of each CDR3. A D gene is named only where the DNA matches it firmly. Only some rows state a clone size, as once, few, many or a class for expanded clones.

clone size: NA; J gene: TRBJ2-5; D gene: NA; V gene: TRBV20-1; CDR3 protein: CSARDRYGVGLTETQYF; CDR3 DNA: TGCAGTGCTAGAGATCGTTATGGGGTCGGGCTAACGGAGACCCAGTACTTC
clone size: NA; J gene: TRBJ1-1; D gene: NA; V gene: TRBV2; CDR3 protein: CASSPARKNTEAFF; CDR3 DNA: TGTGCCAGCAGTCCAGCGCGGAAGAACACTGAAGCTTTCTTT
clone size: NA; J gene: TRBJ2-3; D gene: TRBD2; V gene: TRBV2; CDR3 protein: CASRKAGGQDTQYF; CDR3 DNA: TGTGCCAGCAGGAAAGCGGGGGGGCAAGATACGCAGTATTTT
clone size: NA; J gene: TRBJ2-5; D gene: NA; V gene: TRBV7-8; CDR3 protein: CASSRGGLGQETQYF; CDR3 DNA: TGTGCCAGCAGCCGAGGGGGATTAGGGCAAGAGACCCAGTACTTC
clone size: many; J gene: TRBJ2-3; D gene: NA; V gene: TRBV5-8; CDR3 protein: CASSLDQTGTDTQYF; CDR3 DNA: TGTGCCAGCAGCTTGGATCAGACTGGCACAGATACGCAGTATTTT
clone size: many; J gene: TRBJ2-1; D gene: TRBD1; V gene: TRBV5-1; CDR3 protein: CASSLVQGAREQFF; CDR3 DNA: TGCGCCAGCAGCTTGGTCCAGGGGGCGCGTGAGCAGTTCTTC
clone size: many; J gene: TRBJ1-1; D gene: TRBD1; V gene: TRBV27; CDR3 protein: CASSHRGNLLRTEAFF; CDR3 DNA: TGTGCCAGCAGTCACAGGGGGAATCTTCTTCGGACTGAAGCTTTCTTT
clone size: many; J gene: TRBJ1-1; D gene: NA; V gene: TRBV12-3/TRBV12-4; CDR3 protein: CASSSGRGVAFF; CDR3 DNA: TGTGCCAGCAGTTCGGGACGGGGGGTGGCTTTCTTT
clone size: many; J gene: TRBJ1-1; D gene: NA; V gene: TRBV2; CDR3 protein: CASSERQEMGSEAFF; CDR3 DNA: TGTGCCAGCAGTGAAAGACAGGAGATGGGGTCTGAAGCTTTCTTT
clone size: many; J gene: TRBJ2-5; D gene: NA; V gene: TRBV3-1; CDR3 protein: CASSPTWTSDQETQYF; CDR3 DNA: TGTGCCAGCAGCCCCACTTGGACATCCGACCAAGAGACCCAGTACTTC
clone size: NA; J gene: TRBJ1-4; D gene: TRBD1; V gene: TRBV6-5; CDR3 protein: CASSYSPRGPENEKLFF; CDR3 DNA: TGTGCCAGCAGTTACTCACCGAGGGGGCCTGAGAATGAAAAACTGTTTTTT
clone size: many; J gene: TRBJ2-1; D gene: NA; V gene: TRBV11-2; CDR3 protein: CASSVYNEQFF; CDR3 DNA: TGTGCCAGCAGCGTGTACAATGAGCAGTTCTTC
clone size: many; J gene: TRBJ2-5; D gene: TRBD2; V gene: TRBV12-3/TRBV12-4; CDR3 protein: CASSFVGGALQETQYF; CDR3 DNA: TGTGCCAGCAGTTTTGTCGGGGGGGCCTTGCAAGAGACCCAGTACTTC
clone size: many; J gene: TRBJ2-7; D gene: NA; V gene: TRBV28; CDR3 protein: CASSLSVEQYF; CDR3 DNA: TGTGCCAGCAGTTTATCTGTCGAGCAGTACTTC
clone size: NA; J gene: TRBJ2-5; D gene: NA; V gene: TRBV6-2/TRBV6-3; CDR3 protein: CAPRAGGGAQPAQETQYF; CDR3 DNA: TGTGCCCCAAGAGCTGGGGGGGGCGCTCAGCCGGCCCAAGAGACCCAGTACTTC
clone size: few; J gene: TRBJ2-1; D gene: NA; V gene: TRBV24-1; CDR3 protein: CATSDFPLGGEQFF; CDR3 DNA: TGTGCCACCAGTGATTTCCCCCTGGGGGGTGAGCAGTTCTTC
clone size: few; J gene: TRBJ2-5; D gene: TRBD2; V gene: TRBV4-3; CDR3 protein: CASSPRGDTQETQYF; CDR3 DNA: TGCGCCAGCAGCCCTCGGGGGGATACACAAGAGACCCAGTACTTC
clone size: few; J gene: TRBJ1-2; D gene: NA; V gene: TRBV12-3/TRBV12-4; CDR3 protein: CASSLPDQYGYTF; CDR3 DNA: TGTGCCAGCAGTTTACCGGATCAATATGGCTACACCTTC
clone size: many; J gene: TRBJ1-1; D gene: NA; V gene: TRBV28; CDR3 protein: CASSPTEPTEAFF; CDR3 DNA: TGTGCCAGCAGTCCGACAGAGCCCACTGAAGCTTTCTTT
clone size: many; J gene: TRBJ1-2; D gene: TRBD1; V gene: TRBV27; CDR3 protein: CASSLAGTGSNGYTF; CDR3 DNA: TGTGCCAGCAGTTTAGCCGGGACAGGGTCGAATGGCTACACCTTC
clone size: many; J gene: TRBJ1-1; D gene: TRBD1; V gene: TRBV13; CDR3 protein: CASSSRQGLNTEAFF; CDR3 DNA: TGTGCCAGCAGCTCGCGACAGGGATTGAACACTGAAGCTTTCTTT
clone size: NA; J gene: TRBJ2-5; D gene: NA; V gene: TRBV4-1; CDR3 protein: CASSQGDAEETQYF; CDR3 DNA: TGCGCCAGCAGCCAAGGGGACGCCGAAGAGACCCAGTACTTC
clone size: many; J gene: TRBJ2-7; D gene: TRBD1; V gene: TRBV18; CDR3 protein: CASSPSIRTGRQYF; CDR3 DNA: TGTGCCAGCTCACCTTCTATCCGGACAGGGAGACAGTACTTC
clone size: NA; J gene: TRBJ1-2; D gene: NA; V gene: TRBV5-6; CDR3 protein: CASSLVRDYTF; CDR3 DNA: TGTGCCAGCAGCTTGGTCAGGGACTACACCTTC
clone size: many; J gene: TRBJ1-1; D gene: NA; V gene: TRBV30; CDR3 protein: CAWSVALNTEAFF; CDR3 DNA: TGTGCCTGGAGTGTAGCACTGAACACTGAAGCTTTCTTT
clone size: many; J gene: TRBJ2-1; D gene: NA; V gene: TRBV5-1; CDR3 protein: CASNSGGDEQFF; CDR3 DNA: TGCGCCAGCAACTCCGGCGGGGATGAGCAGTTCTTC
clone size: many; J gene: TRBJ2-3; D gene: TRBD2; V gene: TRBV11-2; CDR3 protein: CASSNQLAGAGTDTQYF; CDR3 DNA: TGTGCCAGCAGCAACCAACTAGCGGGGGCCGGCACAGATACGCAGTATTTT
clone size: NA; J gene: TRBJ1-3; D gene: NA; V gene: TRBV18; CDR3 protein: CASSPLPRGGASGNTIYF; CDR3 DNA: TGTGCCAGCTCACCCCTCCCGAGAGGGGGGGCCTCTGGAAACACCATATATTTT
clone size: NA; J gene: TRBJ2-5; D gene: NA; V gene: TRBV13; CDR3 protein: CASSLVDGPETQYF; CDR3 DNA: TGTGCCAGCAGCTTGGTAGACGGCCCAGAGACCCAGTACTTC
clone size: many; J gene: TRBJ2-7; D gene: NA; V gene: TRBV11-2; CDR3 protein: CASSLTGRGEQYF; CDR3 DNA: TGTGCCAGCAGCTTAACAGGACGCGGCGAGCAGTACTTC
clone size: NA; J gene: TRBJ2-7; D gene: TRBD2; V gene: TRBV12-3/TRBV12-4; CDR3 protein: CASTPAGGLYEQYF; CDR3 DNA: TGTGCCAGCACCCCCGCGGGGGGGCTCTACGAGCAGTACTTC